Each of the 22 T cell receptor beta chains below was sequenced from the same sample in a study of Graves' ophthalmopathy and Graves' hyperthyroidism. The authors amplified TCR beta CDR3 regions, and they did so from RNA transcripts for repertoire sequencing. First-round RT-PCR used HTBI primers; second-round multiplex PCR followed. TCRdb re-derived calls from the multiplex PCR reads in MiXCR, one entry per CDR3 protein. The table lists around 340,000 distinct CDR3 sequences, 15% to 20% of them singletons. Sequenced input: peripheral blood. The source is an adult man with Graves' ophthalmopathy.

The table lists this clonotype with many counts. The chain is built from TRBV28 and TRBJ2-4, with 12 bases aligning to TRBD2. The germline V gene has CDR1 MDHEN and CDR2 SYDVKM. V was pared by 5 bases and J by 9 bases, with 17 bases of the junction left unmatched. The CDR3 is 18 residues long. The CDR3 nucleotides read TGTGCCAGCAGTCGAGGAGCTAGCGGGAGGGTACGCCTGAGCATTCAGTACTTC. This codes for CASSRGASGRVRLSIQYF.

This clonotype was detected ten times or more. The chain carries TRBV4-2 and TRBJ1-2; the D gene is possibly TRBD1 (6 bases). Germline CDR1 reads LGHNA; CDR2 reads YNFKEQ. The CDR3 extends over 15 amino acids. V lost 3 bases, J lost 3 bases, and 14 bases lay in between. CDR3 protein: CASSQRQAGDYGYTF. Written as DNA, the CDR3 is TGTGCCAGCAGCCAGAGACAGGCCGGGGACTATGGCTACACCTTC.

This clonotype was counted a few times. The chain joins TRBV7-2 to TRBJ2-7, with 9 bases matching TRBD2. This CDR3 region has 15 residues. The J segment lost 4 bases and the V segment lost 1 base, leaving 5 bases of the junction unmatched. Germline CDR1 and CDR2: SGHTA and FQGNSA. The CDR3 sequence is CASSLVPLAGYEQYF. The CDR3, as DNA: TGTGCCAGCAGCTTAGTGCCTCTAGCGGGGTACGAGCAGTACTTC.

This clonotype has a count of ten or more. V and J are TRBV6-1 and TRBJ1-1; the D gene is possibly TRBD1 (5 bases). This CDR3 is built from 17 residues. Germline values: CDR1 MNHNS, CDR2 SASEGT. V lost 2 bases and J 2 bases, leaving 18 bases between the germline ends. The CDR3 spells CASSEFPRAGRNTEAFF. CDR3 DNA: TGTGCCAGCAGTGAATTTCCTCGGGCAGGGCGAAACACTGAAGCTTTCTTT.

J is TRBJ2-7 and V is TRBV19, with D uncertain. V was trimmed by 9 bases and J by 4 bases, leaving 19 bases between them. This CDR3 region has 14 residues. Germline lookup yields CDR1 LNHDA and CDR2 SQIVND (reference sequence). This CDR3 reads CASMDPNNAYEQYF. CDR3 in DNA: TGTGCCAGCATGGACCCAAATAACGCGTACGAGCAGTACTTC.

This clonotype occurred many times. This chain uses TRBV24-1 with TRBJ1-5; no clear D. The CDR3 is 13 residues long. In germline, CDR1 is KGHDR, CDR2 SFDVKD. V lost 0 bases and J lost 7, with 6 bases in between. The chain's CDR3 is CATSDLSEQPQHF. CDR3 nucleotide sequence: TGTGCCACCAGTGATTTGTCGGAACAGCCCCAGCATTTT.

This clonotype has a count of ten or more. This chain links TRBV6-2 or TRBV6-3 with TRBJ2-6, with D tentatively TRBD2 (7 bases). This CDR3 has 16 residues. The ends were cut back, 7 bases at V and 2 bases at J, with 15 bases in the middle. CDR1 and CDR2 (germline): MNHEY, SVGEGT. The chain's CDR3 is CASTRAGAPGANVLTF. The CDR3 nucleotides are TGTGCCAGCACCCGGGCGGGGGCCCCTGGGGCCAACGTCCTGACTTTC.

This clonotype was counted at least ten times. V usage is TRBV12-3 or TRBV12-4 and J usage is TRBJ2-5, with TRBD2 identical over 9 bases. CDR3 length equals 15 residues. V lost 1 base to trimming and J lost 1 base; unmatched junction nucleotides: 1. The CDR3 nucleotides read TGTGCCAGCAGTTTAGGCGGGGGGGCCCAAGAGACCCAGTACTTC. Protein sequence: CASSLGGGAQETQYF.

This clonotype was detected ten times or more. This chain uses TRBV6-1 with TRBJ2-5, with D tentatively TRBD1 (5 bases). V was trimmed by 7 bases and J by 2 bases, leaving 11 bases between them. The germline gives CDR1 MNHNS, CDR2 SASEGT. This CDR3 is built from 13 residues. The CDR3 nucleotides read TGTGCCAGCACCCGACAGAAACAAGAGACCCAGTACTTC. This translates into CASTRQKQETQYF.

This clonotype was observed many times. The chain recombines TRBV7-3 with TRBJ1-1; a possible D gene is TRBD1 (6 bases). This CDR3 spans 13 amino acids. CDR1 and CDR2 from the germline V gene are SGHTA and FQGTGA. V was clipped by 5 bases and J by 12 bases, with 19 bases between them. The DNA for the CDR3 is TGTGCCAGCAGCCCCGACAGGTTCACTCAAACTTTCTTT. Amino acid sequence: CASSPDRFTQTFF.

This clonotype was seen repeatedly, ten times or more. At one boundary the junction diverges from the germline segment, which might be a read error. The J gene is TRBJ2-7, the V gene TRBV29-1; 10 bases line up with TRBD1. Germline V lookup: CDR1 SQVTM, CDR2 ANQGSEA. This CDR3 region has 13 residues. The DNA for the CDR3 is TGCAGCGTGGAAGGACAGGGGGCCTACGAGCAGTACTTC. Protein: CSVEGQGAYEQYF.

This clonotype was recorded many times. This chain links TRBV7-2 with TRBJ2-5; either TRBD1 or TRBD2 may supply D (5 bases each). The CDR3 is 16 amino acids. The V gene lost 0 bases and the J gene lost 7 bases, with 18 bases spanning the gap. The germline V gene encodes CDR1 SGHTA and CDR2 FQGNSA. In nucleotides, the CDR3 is TGTGCCAGCAGCTTAGCCCTACCTGTGGGGACGGGGACCCAGTACTTC. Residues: CASSLALPVGTGTQYF.

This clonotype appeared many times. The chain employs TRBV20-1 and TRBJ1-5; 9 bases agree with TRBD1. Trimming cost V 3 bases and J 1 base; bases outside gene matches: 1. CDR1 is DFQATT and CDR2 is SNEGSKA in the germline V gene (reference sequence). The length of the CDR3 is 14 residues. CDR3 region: CSARGQGSNQPQHF. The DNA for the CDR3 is TGCAGTGCTAGGGGACAGGGAAGCAATCAGCCCCAGCATTTT.

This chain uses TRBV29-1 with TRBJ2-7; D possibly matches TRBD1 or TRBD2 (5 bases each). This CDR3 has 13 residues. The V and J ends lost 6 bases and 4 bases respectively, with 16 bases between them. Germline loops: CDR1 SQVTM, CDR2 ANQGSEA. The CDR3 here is CSVAGARRYEQYF. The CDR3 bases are TGCAGCGTGGCCGGGGCCCGACGGTACGAGCAGTACTTC.

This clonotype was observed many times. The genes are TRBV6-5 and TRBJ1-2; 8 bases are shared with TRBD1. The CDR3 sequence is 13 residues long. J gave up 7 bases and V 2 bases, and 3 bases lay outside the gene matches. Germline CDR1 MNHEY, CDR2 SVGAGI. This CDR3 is CASSYPGQAGYTF. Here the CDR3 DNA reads TGTGCCAGCAGTTACCCGGGACAGGCTGGCTACACCTTC.

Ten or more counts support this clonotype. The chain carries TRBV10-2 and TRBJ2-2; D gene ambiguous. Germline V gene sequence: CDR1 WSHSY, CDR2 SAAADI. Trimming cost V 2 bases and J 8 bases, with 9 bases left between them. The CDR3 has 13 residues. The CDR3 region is CASSEVRRGELFF. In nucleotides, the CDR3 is TGCGCCAGCAGTGAGGTGCGGAGAGGGGAGCTGTTTTTT.

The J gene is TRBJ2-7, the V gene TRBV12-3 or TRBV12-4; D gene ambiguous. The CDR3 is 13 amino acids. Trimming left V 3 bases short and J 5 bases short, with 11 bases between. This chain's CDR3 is CASSFRLVHEQYF. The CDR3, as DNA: TGTGCCAGCAGTTTTCGATTAGTCCACGAGCAGTACTTC.

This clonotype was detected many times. CDR3 bases: TGCAGTGCTAGTCCTGCCGGACTACCTTACGAGCAGTACTTC. Protein product: CSASPAGLPYEQYF. The chain couples TRBV20-1 to TRBJ2-7; weak D call: TRBD2 (6 bases). The CDR3 is 14 residues long. CDR1 is DFQATT and CDR2 is SNEGSKA in the germline V gene (reference sequence). The V gene lost 3 bases and the J gene lost 4 bases, with 16 bases spanning the gap.

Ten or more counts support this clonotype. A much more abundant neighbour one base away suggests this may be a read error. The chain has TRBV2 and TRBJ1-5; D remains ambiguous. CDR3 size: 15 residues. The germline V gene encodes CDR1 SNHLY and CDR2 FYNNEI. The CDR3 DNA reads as TGTGCCAGCAGGGTCACGGGGAGTAGCAGTCAGCCCCAGCATTTT. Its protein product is CASRVTGSSSQPQHF.

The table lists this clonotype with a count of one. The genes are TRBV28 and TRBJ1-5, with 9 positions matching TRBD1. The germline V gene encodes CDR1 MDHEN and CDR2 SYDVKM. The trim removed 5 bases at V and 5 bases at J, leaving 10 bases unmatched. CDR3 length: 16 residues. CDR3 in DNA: TGTGCCAGCAGTCCGGACAGGGGATTCTCTTATCAGCCCCAGCATTTT. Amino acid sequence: CASSPDRGFSYQPQHF.

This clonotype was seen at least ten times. Here the CDR3 DNA reads TGCAGTGCTGGGAGGGGGAGCCGGGGACGGACACAAGAGACCCAGTACTTC. Residues: CSAGRGSRGRTQETQYF. V gene TRBV20-1 combines with J gene TRBJ2-5; D possibly corresponds to TRBD2 (7 bases). Trimming stripped 5 bases from V and 2 bases from J, with 24 bases between. Germline CDR1 is DFQATT and CDR2 is SNEGSKA (reference sequence). The CDR3 totals 17 residues.

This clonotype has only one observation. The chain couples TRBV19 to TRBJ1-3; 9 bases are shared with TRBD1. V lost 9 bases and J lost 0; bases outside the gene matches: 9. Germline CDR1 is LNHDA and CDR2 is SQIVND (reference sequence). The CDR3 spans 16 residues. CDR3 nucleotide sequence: TGTGCCAGCCAGATGACAGGGGGAAACTCTGGAAACACCATATATTTT. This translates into CASQMTGGNSGNTIYF. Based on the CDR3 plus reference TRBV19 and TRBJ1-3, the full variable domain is DGGITQSPKYLFRKEGQNVTLSCEQNLNHDAMYWYRQDPGQGLRLIYYSQIVNDFQKGDIAEGYSVSREKKESFPLTVTSAQKNPTAFYLCASQMTGGNSGNTIYFGEGSWLTVV.